This T cell receptor (beta chain) is drawn from a study of T cells in Graves' hyperthyroidism and ophthalmopathy. About the research overall: Pretreatment peripheral blood was obtained at initial diagnosis.

Trimming shortened V by 7 bases and J by 8 bases, and 16 bases separated the two germline ends. The germline CDR1 and CDR2 sequences are SGHRS and YFSETQ. This CDR3 is 13 amino acids long. From RNA transcripts, TCR beta CDR3 regions were amplified. The study used the HTBI primer set for a first-round RT-PCR of the TCR CDR3. TCRdb itself ran the multiplex PCR reads through MiXCR, one entry per CDR3 protein. Altogether nearly 600,000 distinct CDR3 sequences are present, approximately 15% being singletons, with the ten largest covering about 5.8%. Exclusion criteria comprised uncontrolled infection, other autoimmune disease, pregnancy or lactation. The study collected blood at first hyperthyroidism diagnosis, before any ophthalmopathy symptoms arose. From approximately 9.5 ml of fresh peripheral blood, PBMCs were isolated.

Sequencing was performed on blood. This receptor was identified in a woman aged 30 to 39 with Graves' hyperthyroidism that later progressed to Graves' ophthalmopathy. V gene TRBV5-1 combines with J gene TRBJ2-1, with D possibly matching TRBD1 (6 bases). The CDR3 protein is CASGGGPAYEQFF. CDR3 bases: TGCGCCAGCGGTGGGGGCCCCGCATATGAGCAGTTCTTC.